This passage covers 2 T cell receptor beta chains from one sample sequenced in a study of post-analysis software for immune sequencing data. The study, taken as a whole, reports: TRBV segments more frequent in patients than in controls numbered five and included TRBV5-6, TRBV5-1 and TRBV20-1.

What these receptors recognize is not known. Prepared libraries of TCR beta cDNA carried unique molecular identifiers. TCRdb fed the PCR reads into MiXCR, producing one record per CDR3 protein. The data hold a few hundred thousand distinct CDR3 sequences, with about 39% observed a single time. The source material was blood. The receptors derive from a girl aged 2 to 10 with multiple sclerosis.

Only a few counts were recorded for this clonotype. The V and J genes are TRBV4-2 and TRBJ2-7; 9 bases match TRBD2. From germline, CDR1 is LGHNA and CDR2 YNFKEQ. CDR3 length: 14 amino acids. With 3 bases clipped from V and 4 bases from J, the junction kept 4 bases outside the gene matches. CDR3 sequence (DNA): TGTGCCAGCAGCCAGCTAGCGGGGACTTACGAGCAGTACTTC. Translating it yields CASSQLAGTYEQYF.

This chain joins TRBV20-1 and TRBJ2-3; tentatively, D is TRBD2 (6 bases). Germline V gene lookup returns CDR1 DFQATT and CDR2 SNEGSKA (reference sequence). Trimming pared 0 bases from V and 6 bases from J, leaving 13 bases between. This CDR3 has 14 amino acids. In DNA form, the CDR3 reads TGCAGTGCTAGAGAGGGCCTAGGGACTGATACGCAGTATTTT. It encodes CSAREGLGTDTQYF.